This passage covers 14 T cell receptor beta chains from one sample sequenced in a study of blood T cell repertoires in COVID-19. Produced via immunoSEQ multiplex PCR; TCRdb's table is partial and in-frame only. The sample lists approximately 160,000 clones, over 75% occurring once. Sequencing was carried out using peripheral blood. These TCRs come from a man aged 60 to 69 with active or convalescent COVID-19.

The chain joins TRBV2 to TRBJ1-1; D is ambiguous. V was shortened by 6 bases and J by 6 bases, with 8 bases between the two germline ends. There are 11 residues in the CDR3. Germline CDR1 and CDR2: SNHLY and FYNNEI. CDR3 sequence: CASRPAAEAFF. The CDR3 coding sequence is TGTGCCAGCAGGCCCGCGGCTGAAGCTTTCTTT.

The V and J genes are TRBV5-4 and TRBJ1-3; D not certain. The CDR3 covers 14 residues. Germline-derived CDR1 and CDR2 are SGHNT and YYREEE (reference sequence). Trimming removed 0 bases from V and 4 bases from J, with 8 bases in between. The CDR3 DNA sequence: TGTGCCAGCAGCTTGGGCGGGCCGGGAAACACCATATATTTT. Translating it yields CASSLGGPGNTIYF.

The rearrangement links TRBV5-4 to TRBJ2-3; the match to TRBD2 covers 14 bases. The trim removed 0 bases at V and 4 bases at J, leaving 1 base unmatched. CDR3 length: 16 residues. In germline, CDR1 is SGHNT, CDR2 YYREEE (reference sequence). CDR3 coding DNA: TGTGCCAGCAGCTTGGGGGGACTAGCGGGAGCAGATACGCAGTATTTT. Translated: CASSLGGLAGADTQYF.

This sequence joins TRBV7-9 and TRBJ2-1; TRBD2 aligns across 12 bases. The CDR3 runs 19 residues. The V gene end was trimmed by 5 bases and the J gene end by 1 base; junction bases not matched to a gene: 12. CDR1 SEHNR and CDR2 FQNEAQ come from the germline V gene (reference sequence). The chain's CDR3 is CASSPRRLAGETSYNEQFF. The CDR3 DNA reads TGTGCCAGCAGCCCCCGGCGACTAGCGGGGGAAACATCCTACAATGAGCAGTTCTTC.

The chain carries TRBV27 and TRBJ2-7, with 7 bases lining up with TRBD1. CDR1 is MNHEY and CDR2 is SMNVEV in the germline V gene (reference sequence). This CDR3 is 17 amino acids long. The V gene end was trimmed by 5 bases and the J gene end by 3 bases; junction bases not matched to a gene: 16. The CDR3 nucleotides read TGTGCCAGCAGTCCAGGGACAGCACAACCACTTTACTACGAGCAGTACTTC. It translates to CASSPGTAQPLYYEQYF.

The rearrangement links TRBV25-1 to TRBJ2-2, with D possibly being TRBD2 (5 bases). The CDR3 contains 14 residues. Germline V CDR1 and CDR2: MGHDK, SYGVNS. The ends were cut back, 2 bases at V and 6 bases at J, with 10 bases in the middle. In DNA form, the CDR3 reads TGTGCCAGCAGTGAAACTAGATTCCCCGGGGAGCTGTTTTTT. As protein: CASSETRFPGELFF.

The chain links TRBV6-1 to TRBJ1-4, with D unresolved. Deletions cut 0 bases from V and 5 bases from J, with 10 bases between. The CDR3 spans 15 residues. Germline CDR1 is MNHNS and CDR2 is SASEGT. The CDR3 loop is CASSEAARGNEKLFF. CDR3 nucleotides: TGTGCCAGCAGTGAAGCGGCTCGGGGAAATGAAAAACTGTTTTTT.

This sequence joins TRBV9 and TRBJ1-5; a possible D gene is TRBD1 (6 bases). Deletions cut 3 bases from V and 6 bases from J, with 16 bases between. In germline, CDR1 is SGDLS, CDR2 YYNGEE. This CDR3 has 15 residues. The CDR3 loop reads CASSAQGSGGQPQHF. DNA for the CDR3: TGTGCCAGCAGCGCCCAGGGGAGTGGGGGTCAGCCCCAGCATTTT.

The rearrangement links TRBV6-2 or TRBV6-3 to TRBJ2-1; the match to TRBD2 covers 8 bases. V gave up 4 bases and J gave up 8 bases; unmatched junction bases: 4. The CDR3 is 13 amino acids. The germline V gene has CDR1 MNHEY and CDR2 SVGEGT. CDR3 residues: CASSSASGYEQFF. In nucleotides, the CDR3 is TGTGCCAGCAGTTCCGCTAGCGGGTATGAGCAGTTCTTC.

This clone was found once. The gene calls are TRBV10-1 and TRBJ2-7; D gene unclear. With 4 bases removed from V and 4 bases from J, the gap between germline ends came to 5 bases. CDR1 is WNHNN and CDR2 is SYGVQD in the germline V gene (reference sequence). This CDR3 is built from 11 residues. CDR3 sequence: CASSVIYEQYF. CDR3 nucleotide sequence: TGCGCCAGCAGTGTCATTTACGAGCAGTACTTC.

This chain's CDR3 is CASSSGTGRGAEAFF. The CDR3 DNA is TGTGCCAGCAGTTCAGGGACAGGGAGAGGCGCTGAAGCTTTCTTT. V and J are TRBV28 and TRBJ1-1, with 9 bases matching TRBD1. This CDR3 contains 15 residues. Germline loops: CDR1 MDHEN, CDR2 SYDVKM. The V and J ends lost 4 bases and 6 bases, in that order; junction bases with no gene match: 9.

V is TRBV11-2 and J is TRBJ1-2, with TRBD1 matching over 7 bases. Germline values: CDR1 SGHAT, CDR2 FQNNGV. The CDR3 has 18 residues. Trimming removed 2 bases from V and 0 bases from J; junction bases left unmatched: 12. The CDR3 sequence: CASSLNGQVPRANYGYTF. CDR3 in DNA: TGTGCCAGCAGCTTAAACGGACAGGTCCCTAGAGCTAACTATGGCTACACCTTC. Full variable domain (missing parts from reference TRBV11-2 and TRBJ1-2): EAGVAQSPRYKIIEKRQSVAFWCNPISGHATLYWYQQILGQGPKLLIQFQNNGVVDDSQLPKDRFSAERLKGVDSTLKIQPAKLEDSAVYLCASSLNGQVPRANYGYTFGSGTRLTVV.

The chain is built from TRBV18 and TRBJ1-5, with 7 bases matching TRBD1. Germline V gives CDR1 KGHSH, CDR2 LQKENI. The CDR3 contains 18 residues. J gave up 0 bases and V 6 bases, and 14 bases lay outside the gene matches. CDR3 coding DNA: TGTGCCAGCTCCCCGGCGGCAGGGGGGCCTTATAGCAATCAGCCCCAGCATTTT. This encodes CASSPAAGGPYSNQPQHF. The variable domain in full, completed from reference TRBV18 and TRBJ1-5, reads NAGVMQNPRHLVRRRGQEARLRCSPMKGHSHVYWYRQLPEEGLKFMVYLQKENIIDESGMPKERFSAEFPKEGPSILRIQQVVRGDSAAYFCASSPAAGGPYSNQPQHFGDGTRLSIL.

The chain joins TRBV11-2 to TRBJ2-2, with 10 positions matching TRBD1. J was trimmed by 8 bases and V by 5 bases; bases with no gene match: 8. Germline CDR1 SGHAT, CDR2 FQNNGV. The CDR3 is 15 residues long. The CDR3 coding sequence is TGTGCCAGCAGCAACCCGGGACAGGGGTCAGGGGAGCTGTTTTTT. Translation: CASSNPGQGSGELFF.